This T cell receptor beta chain was sequenced in a study of Graves' ophthalmopathy and Graves' hyperthyroidism. This clonotype was recorded a few times. The study amplified TCR beta CDR3 regions using RNA transcripts. RT-PCR with HTBI primers came first, then second-round multiplex PCR. A single record per CDR3 protein comes from TCRdb applying MiXCR to the multiplex PCR reads. The sample yields hundreds of thousands of distinct CDR3 sequences, around 42% seen once. This clonotype was sampled from an adult man with Graves' ophthalmopathy. The sample consisted of peripheral blood.

The CDR3 loop reads CASSLGDMPQETQYF. The CDR3 DNA follows: TGTGCCAGCAGCTTAGGGGACATGCCCCAAGAGACCCAGTACTTC. V gene TRBV7-2 combines with J gene TRBJ2-5, with D tentatively TRBD1 (6 bases). The CDR3 is 15 amino acids. Trimming took 1 base from V and 1 from J, leaving 10 bases between them. The V gene's germline CDR1 is SGHTA and CDR2 FQGNSA. Filled out from reference TRBV7-2 and TRBJ2-5, the complete variable domain reads GAGVSQSPSNKVTEKGKDVELRCDPISGHTALYWYRQSLGQGLEFLIYFQGNSAPDKSGLPSDRFSAERTGGSVSTLTIQRTQQEDSAVYLCASSLGDMPQETQYFGPGTRLLVL.